This T cell receptor (beta chain) was obtained from a study of glioma-infiltrating T cells. TCR alpha and beta CDR3 regions were amplified from RNA using iRepertoire nested multiplex PCR. One-step reverse transcription and amplification started from approximately 100-400 ng of tissue mRNA or PBMC total RNA. TCRdb independently ran MiXCR on the multiplex PCR reads; one entry per CDR3 protein. The sample has tens of thousands of distinct CDR3 sequences; around a quarter are singletons. In this sample, this clonotype turned up many times. The antigen is unknown. Findings and caveats of the study: Tissue-blood divergence was below expectation in non-neoplastic patients, above in gliomas. Only very few CDR3 sequences appeared in both tissue and blood.

V gave up 5 bases and J gave up 5 bases, with 16 bases separating them. The CDR3 has 14 residues. Per the germline V gene, CDR1 is SNHLY and CDR2 is FYNNEI. Specimen: glioma tissue, nonneoplastic brain tissue, or PBMCs (not recorded which). This chain connects TRBV2 to TRBJ2-7, with D possibly being TRBD2 (5 bases). The receptor comes from a human donor with low-grade glioma or glioblastoma, undergoing nonglioma brain surgery, or in good health (not recorded which). CDR3 in DNA: TGTGCCAGCAGTCCCCGAGGGATAGCTAACGAGCAGTACTTC. Amino acids: CASSPRGIANEQYF.